This T cell receptor beta chain came from a study of blood T cell repertoires in COVID-19. Authors' data handling: How many nucleated cells were present was estimated from reference gene primer amplification. Only in-frame clones appear in the TCRdb table, and some are missing; sequencing was by immunoSEQ multiplex PCR. The V and J calls and clone size are taken from that table; D and trimming were inferred from the DNA. Counted here are roughly 190,000 clones, more than 75% occurring once; the ten biggest clones make up 7.8%. Germline-derived CDR1 and CDR2 are SGHNT and YYREEE (reference sequence). V lost 1 base to trimming and J lost 9 bases, with 5 bases between them. The CDR3 sequence is 12 residues long. Seattle participants joined during active infection and were tracked over time.

The chain is built from TRBV5-4 and TRBJ1-6, with unresolved D. The origin of this receptor is a woman aged 60 to 75 with COVID-19, enrolled during active disease. Input material: peripheral blood. Here the CDR3 reads CASSLIGSPLHF. Here the CDR3 DNA reads TGTGCCAGCAGCTTGATCGGTTCACCCCTCCACTTT.